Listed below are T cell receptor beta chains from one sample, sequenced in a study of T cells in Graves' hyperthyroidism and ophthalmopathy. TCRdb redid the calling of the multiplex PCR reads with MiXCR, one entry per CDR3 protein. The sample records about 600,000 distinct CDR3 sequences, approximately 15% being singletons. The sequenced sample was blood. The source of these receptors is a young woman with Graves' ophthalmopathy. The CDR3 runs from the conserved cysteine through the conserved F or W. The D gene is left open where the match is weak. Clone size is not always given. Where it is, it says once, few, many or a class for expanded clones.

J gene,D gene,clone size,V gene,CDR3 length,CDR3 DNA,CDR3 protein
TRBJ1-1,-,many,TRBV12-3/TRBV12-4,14,TGTGCCAGCAGTTCCCAGGACCCACCTGGGAAGGCTTTCTTT,CASSSQDPPGKAFF
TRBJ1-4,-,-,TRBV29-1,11,TGCAGCGTCGTCGAGGATGAAAAACTGTTTTTT,CSVVEDEKLFF
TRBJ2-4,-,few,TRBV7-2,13,TGTGCCAGCAGCCTTAACTCCAAGGGCATTCAGTACTTC,CASSLNSKGIQYF
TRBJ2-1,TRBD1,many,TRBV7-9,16,TGTGCCAGCAGCTTCCCCCGGGACAGCTCCTACAATGAGCAGTTCTTC,CASSFPRDSSYNEQFF
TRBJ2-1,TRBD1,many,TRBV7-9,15,TGTGCCAGCACCCCGGACAGGGCCGTTATGAATGAGCAGTTCTTC,CASTPDRAVMNEQFF
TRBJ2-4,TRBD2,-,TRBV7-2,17,TGTGCCAGCAGCCACCTTCGGGAGGGTCTGTTTAGAAACATTCAGTACTTC,CASSHLREGLFRNIQYF
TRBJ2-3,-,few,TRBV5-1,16,TGCGCCAGCAGCTACCAAACGGGAGTTGGCACAGATACGCAGTATTTT,CASSYQTGVGTDTQYF
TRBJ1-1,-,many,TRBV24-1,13,TGTGCCACCACCGAAGGGACGAACACTGAAGCTTTCTTT,CATTEGTNTEAFF
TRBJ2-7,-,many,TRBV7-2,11,TGTGCCAGCGGGACGACCTACGAGCAGTACTTC,CASGTTYEQYF
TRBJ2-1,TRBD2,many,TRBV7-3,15,TGTGCCAGCAGCCGAGCGGGAGTTATAGGCGATGAGCAGTTCTTC,CASSRAGVIGDEQFF
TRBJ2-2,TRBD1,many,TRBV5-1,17,TGCGCCAGCAGCTTTCCAGAGGGGACAGGGTCCACCGGGGAGCTGTTTTTT,CASSFPEGTGSTGELFF
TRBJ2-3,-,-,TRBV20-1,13,TGCAGTGCGATAGCTGAACCCACAGATACGCAGTATTTT,CSAIAEPTDTQYF